Shown below are 16 T cell receptor beta chains from a single sample sequenced in a study of control samples from healthy donors and cancer patients. TCRdb's copy holds only in-frame clones and misses some; the assay was immunoSEQ multiplex PCR. This sample has about 120,000 clones, with 93% found just once. Sequenced input: blood. The receptors stem from a man in his thirties or forties in good health.

V gene TRBV6-5 combines with J gene TRBJ1-2; unclear D gene. Germline CDR1 MNHEY, CDR2 SVGAGI. This CDR3 region has 12 residues. V was pared by 7 bases and J by 0 bases, with 6 bases between. CDR3 in amino acids: CASNPANYGYTF. CDR3 nucleotides: TGTGCCAGCAACCCAGCTAACTATGGCTACACCTTC.

The chain is built from TRBV9 and TRBJ1-1; no firm D call. This CDR3 spans 14 amino acids. Trimming took off 3 bases at V and 4 bases at J, with 13 bases between the two ends. CDR1 is SGDLS and CDR2 is YYNGEE in the germline V gene. The CDR3 nucleotides are TGTGCCAGCAGCGAAACAGTTTTGGGCACTGAAGCTTTCTTT. Translating gives CASSETVLGTEAFF.

CDR3: CASSETGDDSAEAFF. The CDR3 DNA is TGTGCCAGCAGTGAAACGGGGGATGATAGCGCTGAAGCTTTCTTT. V gene TRBV2 combines with J gene TRBJ1-1; D is possibly TRBD1 (5 bases). The CDR3 has 15 residues. The V gene's germline CDR1 is SNHLY and CDR2 FYNNEI. The V and J ends lost 2 bases and 6 bases respectively, with 16 bases between them.

The rearrangement links TRBV12-5 to TRBJ2-1; 7 positions match TRBD1. Germline assignment: CDR1 LGHNT and CDR2 FRNRAP. This CDR3 comprises 13 residues. The ends lost 4 bases at V and 10 bases at J; junction bases unmatched: 7. The CDR3 is CASGSYRGWEQFF. CDR3 nucleotide sequence: TGTGCTAGTGGTTCCTACAGGGGCTGGGAGCAGTTCTTC.

The gene calls are TRBV5-1 and TRBJ2-2; possible D gene TRBD2, 6 bases. The CDR3 totals 16 residues. Trimming pared 3 bases from V and 4 bases from J, leaving 16 bases between. In germline, CDR1 is SGHRS, CDR2 YFSETQ. The CDR3 nucleotides are TGCGCCAGCAGCTGGATCACCGGTAGCGGCACCGGGGAGCTGTTTTTT. It translates to CASSWITGSGTGELFF.

This clone appeared a single time. This chain links TRBV28 with TRBJ1-3, with 8 bases fitting TRBD1. The CDR3 spans 15 residues. In germline, CDR1 is MDHEN, CDR2 SYDVKM. V gave up 7 bases and J gave up 4 bases; unmatched junction bases: 9. DNA of the CDR3: TGTGCCAGCACCGAGCTCAGGGGGCAAGGAAACACCATATATTTT. This translates into CASTELRGQGNTIYF.

The V and J genes are TRBV5-5 and TRBJ1-4; 7 nucleotides line up with TRBD1. The CDR3 is 14 amino acids. The V segment lost 2 bases and the J segment 5 bases; nucleotides outside the gene matches: 3. CDR1 is SGHKS and CDR2 is YYEKEE in the germline V gene (reference sequence). CDR3 amino acids: CASSLQGRNEKLFF. CDR3 in DNA: TGTGCCAGCAGCTTACAGGGGAGGAATGAAAAACTGTTTTTT.

This sequence joins TRBV14 and TRBJ1-1; D is unresolved. V lost 1 base and J 10 bases, leaving 10 bases between the germline ends. The CDR3 length is 12 residues. Germline values: CDR1 SGHDN, CDR2 FVKESK. The CDR3 coding sequence is TGTGCCAGCAGCCAAGTGAAGTTGGTAGCTTTCTTT. As protein: CASSQVKLVAFF.

V and J are TRBV18 and TRBJ1-6, with TRBD1 identical over 8 bases. The CDR3 runs 18 residues. The germline gives CDR1 KGHSH, CDR2 LQKENI. The V segment lost 2 bases and the J segment 0 bases; nucleotides outside the gene matches: 6. CDR3 amino acids: CASSPARQGSSYNSPLHF. CDR3 bases: TGTGCCAGCTCACCAGCCCGACAGGGGAGCTCCTATAATTCACCCCTCCACTTT.

The V and J genes are TRBV21-1 and TRBJ2-2; the DNA was not used to check the table's D call, TRBD2. TRBV21-1 is described as a pseudogene. This CDR3 comprises 16 residues. The CDR3 bases are TGTGCCAGCAGCCCCCGGACCCGGGGTTTAGGCGGGGAGCTGTTTTTT. This sequence encodes CASSPRTRGLGGELFF.

This sequence joins TRBV3-1 (or the pseudogene TRBV3-2) and TRBJ2-5; 9 positions agree with TRBD2. The junction had 8 bases not matched to a gene; V was cut back by 2 bases and J by 7 bases. This CDR3 has 15 amino acids. From germline, CDR1 is LGHDT and CDR2 YNNKEL (reference sequence). The CDR3 spells CASSQRTSGSGTQYF. DNA of the CDR3: TGTGCCAGCAGCCAAAGAACTAGCGGGTCCGGGACCCAGTACTTC.

This chain uses TRBV12-5 with TRBJ2-7, with TRBD1 as a possible D gene (5 bases). Deletions cut 5 bases from V and 3 bases from J, with 17 bases between. Germline V gene sequence: CDR1 LGHNT, CDR2 FRNRAP. The CDR3 length is 15 residues. This CDR3 is CASGTFTGSRYEQYV. DNA of the CDR3: TGTGCTAGTGGTACCTTCACAGGTTCCCGCTACGAGCAGTACGTC.

This clone was observed once. The chain is built from TRBV7-7 and TRBJ2-3, with no clear D. Trimming left V 1 base short and J 4 bases short, with 6 bases between. Per the germline V gene, CDR1 is SSHAT and CDR2 is FNYEAQ (reference sequence). The CDR3 extends over 13 amino acids. The CDR3 coding sequence is TGTGCCAGCAGCTTAGGTTGGGCAGATACGCAGTATTTT. This encodes CASSLGWADTQYF.

CDR3 loop: CASSLASGQPSTDTQYF. CDR3 nucleotide sequence: TGTGCCAGCAGCTTAGCGTCCGGACAGCCTAGCACAGATACGCAGTATTTT. The V gene is TRBV7-8, the J gene TRBJ2-3; TRBD1 is a possible D gene (6 bases). V lost 0 bases, J lost 0 bases, and 13 bases lay in between. Germline V gene lookup returns CDR1 SGHVS and CDR2 FQNEAQ. The CDR3 has 17 residues. Full variable domain (outside the CDR3, taken from reference TRBV7-8 and TRBJ2-3): GAGVSQSPRYKVAKRGQDVALRCDPISGHVSLFWYQQALGQGPEFLTYFQNEAQLDKSGLPSDRFFAERPEGSVSTLKIQRTQQEDSAVYLCASSLASGQPSTDTQYFGPGTRLTVL.

The J gene is TRBJ2-5, the V gene TRBV6-5; TRBD1 matches at 8 bases. This CDR3 contains 13 residues. Looked up from germline, CDR1 is MNHEY and CDR2 is SVGAGI. J was trimmed by 5 bases and V by 6 bases; bases with no gene match: 5. The CDR3 sequence is CASRITGGETQYF. In DNA, the CDR3 is TGTGCCAGCAGGATAACAGGGGGGGAGACCCAGTACTTC.

The chain carries TRBV6-6 and TRBJ2-3; TRBD2 might be the D (6 bases). V lost 0 bases and J 4 bases, leaving 11 bases between the germline ends. Germline V CDR1 and CDR2: MNHNY, SVGAGI (reference sequence). CDR3 length: 15 residues. CDR3 DNA sequence: TGTGCCAGCAGTTACTCGACGGGGGTGGCAGATACGCAGTATTTT. Translation: CASSYSTGVADTQYF.